The 10 T cell receptor beta chains presented below share a single source sample, sequenced in a study of T cells in Graves' hyperthyroidism and ophthalmopathy. There were TCR beta CDR3 regions amplified from RNA transcripts. In the first-round RT-PCR of the TCR CDR3, the HTBI primer set was used. TCRdb processed the multiplex PCR reads anew with MiXCR; each CDR3 protein has one entry. This sample has some 460,000 distinct CDR3 sequences; roughly 14% occur once, and the top ten carry about 7.7%. Sequenced material: blood. These receptors were taken from a woman younger than 30 with Graves' hyperthyroidism.

Ten or more counts support this clonotype. This chain uses TRBV3-1 with TRBJ2-1; D might be TRBD2 (6 bases). Germline lookup yields CDR1 LGHDT and CDR2 YNNKEL (reference sequence). V lost 4 bases and J 4 bases, leaving 11 bases between the germline ends. This CDR3 contains 14 residues. The CDR3, as DNA: TGTGCCAGCAGCCGGGGACTTATGTACAATGAGCAGTTCTTC. Its protein product is CASSRGLMYNEQFF.

Details on this clonotype: A read error is possible here, since a much larger clone lies one base away. The CDR3 end shows no conserved phenylalanine or tryptophan, and so a read error is likely. The rearrangement links TRBV12-3 or TRBV12-4 to TRBJ1-2; possible D gene TRBD1, 6 bases. The length of the CDR3 is 16 residues. Trimming removed 6 bases from V and 3 bases from J, with 20 bases in between. The CDR3 DNA is TGTGCCAGCAGCCGCGTACAGGGCAAGAGACACTATGGCTACACCTCC. Translation gives CASSRVQGKRHYGYTS.

This clonotype was counted at least ten times. The chain uses TRBV3-1 and TRBJ2-1; 8 nucleotides match TRBD2. V lost 0 bases and J lost 16; bases outside the gene matches: 8. The germline V gene has CDR1 LGHDT and CDR2 YNNKEL (reference sequence). This CDR3 contains 13 residues. The DNA of the CDR3 is TGTGCCAGCAGCCAAGAGCTAAGCGGGAGAGCCTTCTTC. It encodes CASSQELSGRAFF.

The CDR3 DNA follows: TGTGCCAGTAGTATAGCAGGGACAGGGGGCGAAAAACTGTTTTTT. Its translation: CASSIAGTGGEKLFF. The chain uses TRBV19 and TRBJ1-4; 12 bases are a match to TRBD1. J lost 8 bases, V lost 1 base, and 2 bases had no gene match. CDR3 length: 15 amino acids. In germline, CDR1 is LNHDA, CDR2 SQIVND (reference sequence). The full variable domain, in which reference TRBV19 and TRBJ1-4 provide the parts outside the CDR3, is DGGITQSPKYLFRKEGQNVTLSCEQNLNHDAMYWYRQDPGQGLRLIYYSQIVNDFQKGDIAEGYSVSREKKESFPLTVTSAQKNPTAFYLCASSIAGTGGEKLFFGSGTQLSVL.

V usage is TRBV7-8 and J usage is TRBJ2-7; D possibly corresponds to TRBD2 (6 bases). Germline lookup yields CDR1 SGHVS and CDR2 FQNEAQ. V lost 2 bases and J lost 7, with 18 bases in between. The CDR3 runs to 15 residues. The CDR3 is CASSLYTGGIDEQYF. CDR3 nucleotides: TGTGCCAGCAGCTTATACACCGGGGGAATTGATGAGCAGTACTTC.

This clonotype occurred many times. The V call is TRBV7-2, the J call TRBJ2-3, with D possibly being TRBD2 (6 bases). The V and J ends lost 2 bases and 4 bases respectively, with 16 bases between them. This CDR3 is built from 16 residues. Germline V gene lookup returns CDR1 SGHTA and CDR2 FQGNSA. CDR3 sequence reads: CASSLSSDGRPDTQYF. DNA for the CDR3: TGTGCCAGCAGCTTAAGTTCAGACGGGAGACCAGATACGCAGTATTTT.

Many counts were recorded for this clonotype. CDR3 sequence (DNA): TGTGCCAGCAGCTCAAGGGCACTCTCCTACGAGCAGTACTTC. The encoded protein is CASSSRALSYEQYF. The rearrangement links TRBV7-8 to TRBJ2-7; D uncertain. The CDR3 runs to 14 residues. Germline loops: CDR1 SGHVS, CDR2 FQNEAQ. V lost 4 bases and J 0 bases, leaving 10 bases between the germline ends. Full variable domain (remainder filled in from reference TRBV7-8 and TRBJ2-7): GAGVSQSPRYKVAKRGQDVALRCDPISGHVSLFWYQQALGQGPEFLTYFQNEAQLDKSGLPSDRFFAERPEGSVSTLKIQRTQQEDSAVYLCASSSRALSYEQYFGPGTRLTVT.

The chain links TRBV7-9 to TRBJ2-2; no firm D call. The CDR3 loop spans 17 amino acids. CDR1 is SEHNR, CDR2 FQNEAQ, per germline (reference sequence). The V end was cut by 1 base, the J end by 0 bases, with 12 bases between. CDR3 coding DNA: TGTGCCAGCAGCTTAGTTTACCCAGCGACGAACACCGGGGAGCTGTTTTTT. Encoded protein: CASSLVYPATNTGELFF.

This clonotype was seen repeatedly, ten times or more. J is TRBJ2-1 and V is TRBV20-1; TRBD2 agrees at 16 bases. This CDR3 comprises 17 residues. After removal of 3 bases from V and 0 bases from J, the junction contained 2 bases not matched to a gene. In germline, CDR1 is DFQATT, CDR2 SNEGSKA (reference sequence). The CDR3 protein is CSARGLAGGSSYNEQFF. The CDR3 DNA reads TGCAGTGCTAGGGGACTAGCGGGAGGGAGCTCCTACAATGAGCAGTTCTTC.

In this sample, this clonotype turned up a few times. The genes are TRBV4-2 and TRBJ2-7; D may be TRBD2 (7 bases). V lost 1 base to trimming and J lost 0 bases, with 34 bases between them. CDR3 size: 23 residues. The V gene's germline CDR1 is LGHNA and CDR2 YNFKEQ. The CDR3 DNA reads as TGTGCCAGCAGCCAAGCTTGGGCTAGCGGTACAGGGACAAGTGTCTACCCCTCCTACGAGCAGTACTTC. As protein: CASSQAWASGTGTSVYPSYEQYF.